This T cell receptor beta chain was captured in a study of shared clonotypes between healthy human individuals. About 32,000 T cell genomes (about 270 ng DNA) went into each PBMC replicate. Original analysis: ImmunoSEQ sequences covered only the junction and lacked quality scores; filtering therefore differed. Generated by immunoSEQ multiplex PCR, the TCRdb table keeps only in-frame clones and is missing some. The V and J calls and clone size come from that table; D and trimming were worked out from the DNA. This repertoire shows around 500,000 clones, 79% found once; its top ten account for 12%. Germline V gene sequence: CDR1 MGHRA, CDR2 YSYEKL. Trimming cost V 3 bases and J 4 bases, with 15 bases left between them. CDR3 length: 15 residues.

This chain links TRBV4-1 with TRBJ1-1; maybe TRBD1 (5 bases). The TCR originated in a woman between 35 and 50 years old in good health. Some clones in this sample may be carry-over from other donors' samples. Sequenced sample: PBMCs. CDR3 residues: CASSHWGGESTEAFF. DNA for the CDR3: TGCGCCAGCAGCCACTGGGGGGGTGAAAGCACTGAAGCTTTCTTT.